This TCR beta chain came from a study of blood T cell repertoires in COVID-19. TCRdb's table, derived via immunoSEQ multiplex PCR, lists solely in-frame clones and lacks some. Of over 150,000 clones in the sample, 85% to 90% were seen once. Trimming pared 1 base from V and 1 base from J, leaving 11 bases between. CDR3 length equals 16 residues. CDR1 is SGHAT, CDR2 FQNNGV, per germline. J is TRBJ2-4 and V is TRBV11-2; D is possibly TRBD1 (7 bases). The sequencing sample was made of peripheral blood. This receptor was taken from a man between 60 and 75 years old with COVID-19, enrolled during active disease. CDR3 coding DNA: TGTGCCAGCAGCTTAGGGTCAGGGGGGGCCAAAAACATTCAGTACTTC. Amino acids: CASSLGSGGAKNIQYF.